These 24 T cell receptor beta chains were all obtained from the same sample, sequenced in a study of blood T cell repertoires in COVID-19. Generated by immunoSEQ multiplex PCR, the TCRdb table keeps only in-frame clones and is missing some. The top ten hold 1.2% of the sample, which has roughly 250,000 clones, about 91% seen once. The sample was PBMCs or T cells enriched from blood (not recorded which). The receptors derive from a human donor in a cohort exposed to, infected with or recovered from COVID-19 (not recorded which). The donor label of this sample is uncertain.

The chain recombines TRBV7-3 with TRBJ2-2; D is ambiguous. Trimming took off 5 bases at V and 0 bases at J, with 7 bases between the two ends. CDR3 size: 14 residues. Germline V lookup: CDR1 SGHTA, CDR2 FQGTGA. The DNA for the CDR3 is TGTGCCAGCAGCCGCAGTTCGAACACCGGGGAGCTGTTTTTT. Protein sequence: CASSRSSNTGELFF.

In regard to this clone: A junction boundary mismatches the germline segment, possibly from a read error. As DNA, the CDR3 is TGTGCCAGTAGTGCGGGACGCCTCCGTTCCTTTAATTCACCCCTCCACTTT. Translation: CASSAGRLRSFNSPLHF. The chain recombines TRBV19 with TRBJ1-6; TRBD1 might be the D (5 bases). Germline V gene data show CDR1 as LNHDA and CDR2 as SQIVND (reference sequence). The CDR3 extends over 17 amino acids.

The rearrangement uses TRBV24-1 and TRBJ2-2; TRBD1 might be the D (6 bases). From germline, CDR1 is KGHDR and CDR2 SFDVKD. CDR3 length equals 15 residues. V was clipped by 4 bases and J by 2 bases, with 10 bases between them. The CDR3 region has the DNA TGTGCCACCAGTGAGAGGGGGAGTAACACCGGGGAGCTGTTTTTT. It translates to CATSERGSNTGELFF.

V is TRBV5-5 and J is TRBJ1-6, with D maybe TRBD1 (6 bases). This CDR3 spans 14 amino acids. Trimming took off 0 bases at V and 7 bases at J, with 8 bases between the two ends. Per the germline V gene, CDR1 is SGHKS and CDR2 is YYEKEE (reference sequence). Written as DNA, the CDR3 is TGTGCCAGCAGCTTGGAGACAGGAAATTCACCCCTCCACTTT. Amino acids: CASSLETGNSPLHF. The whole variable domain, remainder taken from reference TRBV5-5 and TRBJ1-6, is DAGVTQSPTHLIKTRGQQVTLRCSPISGHKSVSWYQQVLGQGPQFIFQYYEKEERGRGNFPDRFSARQFPNYSSELNVNALLLGDSALYLCASSLETGNSPLHFGNGTRLTVT.

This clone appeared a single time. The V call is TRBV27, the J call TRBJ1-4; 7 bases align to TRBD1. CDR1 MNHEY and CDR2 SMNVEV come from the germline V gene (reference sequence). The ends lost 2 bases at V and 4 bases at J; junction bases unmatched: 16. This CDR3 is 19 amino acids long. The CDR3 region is CASSLRSGGQRGLNEKLFF. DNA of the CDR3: TGTGCCAGCAGTTTACGTAGTGGGGGGCAAAGGGGGCTTAATGAAAAACTGTTTTTT.

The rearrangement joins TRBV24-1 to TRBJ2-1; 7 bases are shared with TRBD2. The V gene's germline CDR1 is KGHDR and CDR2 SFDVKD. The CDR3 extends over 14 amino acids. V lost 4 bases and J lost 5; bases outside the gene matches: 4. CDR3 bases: TGTGCCACCAGTGACCCGGGAGGAAACAATGAGCAGTTCTTC. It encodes CATSDPGGNNEQFF.

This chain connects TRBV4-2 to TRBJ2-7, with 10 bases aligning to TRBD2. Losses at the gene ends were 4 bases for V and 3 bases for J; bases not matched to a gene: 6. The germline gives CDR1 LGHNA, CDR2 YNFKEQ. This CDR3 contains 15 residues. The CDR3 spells CASSRLAGDGYEQYF. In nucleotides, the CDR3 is TGTGCCAGCAGCCGTCTAGCGGGGGACGGCTACGAGCAGTACTTC.

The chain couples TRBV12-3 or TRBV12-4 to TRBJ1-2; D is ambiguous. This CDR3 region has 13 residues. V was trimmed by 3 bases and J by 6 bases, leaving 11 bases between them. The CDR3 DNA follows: TGTGCCAGCAGTTTTTGGGAGAAGGATGGCTACACCTTC. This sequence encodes CASSFWEKDGYTF.

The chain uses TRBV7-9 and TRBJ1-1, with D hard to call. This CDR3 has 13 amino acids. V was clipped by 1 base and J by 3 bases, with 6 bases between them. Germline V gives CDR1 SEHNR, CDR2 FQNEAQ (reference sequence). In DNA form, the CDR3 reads TGTGCCAGCAGCTTAGGAAGCCACACTGAAGCTTTCTTT. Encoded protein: CASSLGSHTEAFF.

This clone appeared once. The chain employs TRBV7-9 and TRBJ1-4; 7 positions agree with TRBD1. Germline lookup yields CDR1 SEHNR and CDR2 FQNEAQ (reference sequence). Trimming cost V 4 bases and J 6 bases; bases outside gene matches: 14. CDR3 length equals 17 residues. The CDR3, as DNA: TGTGCCAGCAGCTCGGTCTTTAGGAGACAGGGAGATGAAAAACTGTTTTTT. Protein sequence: CASSSVFRRQGDEKLFF.

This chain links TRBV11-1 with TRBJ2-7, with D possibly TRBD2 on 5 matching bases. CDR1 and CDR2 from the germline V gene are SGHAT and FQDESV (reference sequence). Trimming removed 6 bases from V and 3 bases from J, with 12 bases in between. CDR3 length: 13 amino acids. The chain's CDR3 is CASSYGERYEQYF. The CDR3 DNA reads TGTGCCAGCAGTTACGGGGAGCGCTACGAGCAGTACTTC.

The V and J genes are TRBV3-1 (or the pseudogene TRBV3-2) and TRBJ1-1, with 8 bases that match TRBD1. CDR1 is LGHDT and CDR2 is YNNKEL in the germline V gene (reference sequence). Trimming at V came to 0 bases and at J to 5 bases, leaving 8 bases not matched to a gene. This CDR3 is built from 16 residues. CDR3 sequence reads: CASSQEPGGGRTEAFF. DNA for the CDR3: TGTGCCAGCAGCCAAGAACCAGGGGGCGGTCGGACTGAAGCTTTCTTT.

CDR3 DNA: TGTGCCAGCAGCGTGACAGGCCTCTCCTACGAGCAGTACTTC. Translated: CASSVTGLSYEQYF. V usage is TRBV7-2 and J usage is TRBJ2-7, with a tentative D call TRBD1 (6 bases). Trimming left V 5 bases short and J 0 bases short, with 11 bases between. The CDR3 length is 14 residues. Germline CDR1 SGHTA, CDR2 FQGNSA.

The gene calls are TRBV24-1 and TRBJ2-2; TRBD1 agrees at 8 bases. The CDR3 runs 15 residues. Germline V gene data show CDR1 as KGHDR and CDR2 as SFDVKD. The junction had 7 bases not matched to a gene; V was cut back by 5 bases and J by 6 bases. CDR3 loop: CATSAETGDPGELFF. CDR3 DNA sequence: TGTGCCACCAGTGCTGAGACAGGGGATCCCGGGGAGCTGTTTTTT.

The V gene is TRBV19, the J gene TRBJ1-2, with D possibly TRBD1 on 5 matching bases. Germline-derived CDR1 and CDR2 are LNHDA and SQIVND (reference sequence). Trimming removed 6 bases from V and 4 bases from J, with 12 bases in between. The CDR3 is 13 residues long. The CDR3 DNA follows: TGTGCCAGTAGCAGACAGCTTATCTATGGCTACACCTTC. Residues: CASSRQLIYGYTF.

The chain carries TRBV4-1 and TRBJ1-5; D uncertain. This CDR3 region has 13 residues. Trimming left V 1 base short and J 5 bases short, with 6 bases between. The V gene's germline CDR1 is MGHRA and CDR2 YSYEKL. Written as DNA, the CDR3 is TGCGCCAGCAGCCAAGCACTTGATCAGCCCCAGCATTTT. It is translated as CASSQALDQPQHF.

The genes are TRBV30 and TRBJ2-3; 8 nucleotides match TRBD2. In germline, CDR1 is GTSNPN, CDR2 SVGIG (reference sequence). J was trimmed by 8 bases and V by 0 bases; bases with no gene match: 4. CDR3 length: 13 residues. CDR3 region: CAWSVSGGATQYF. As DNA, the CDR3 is TGTGCCTGGAGTGTAAGCGGGGGAGCTACGCAGTATTTT.

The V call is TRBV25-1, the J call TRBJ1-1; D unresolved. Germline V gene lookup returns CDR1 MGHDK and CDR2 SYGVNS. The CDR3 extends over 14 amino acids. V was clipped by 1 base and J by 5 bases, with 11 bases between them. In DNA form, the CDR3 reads TGTGCCAGCAGTGAATTATCGGGGAGGACTGAAGCTTTCTTT. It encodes CASSELSGRTEAFF.

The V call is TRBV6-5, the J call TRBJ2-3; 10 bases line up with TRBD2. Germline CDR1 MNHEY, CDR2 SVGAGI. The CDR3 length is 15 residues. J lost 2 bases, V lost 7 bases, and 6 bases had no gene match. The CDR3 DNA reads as TGTGCCAGCACTCTACTAGCGGGGCTCACAGATACGCAGTATTTT. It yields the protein CASTLLAGLTDTQYF.

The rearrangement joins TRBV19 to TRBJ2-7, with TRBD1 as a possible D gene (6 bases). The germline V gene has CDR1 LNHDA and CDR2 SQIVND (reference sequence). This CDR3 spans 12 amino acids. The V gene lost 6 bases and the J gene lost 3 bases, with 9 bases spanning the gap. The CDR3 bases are TGTGCCAGTAGAAACAGGGACTACGAGCAGTACTTC. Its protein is CASRNRDYEQYF.

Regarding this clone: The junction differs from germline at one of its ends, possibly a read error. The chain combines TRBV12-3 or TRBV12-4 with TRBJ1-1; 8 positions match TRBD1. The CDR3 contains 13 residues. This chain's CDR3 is CASSLDRGQGIRF. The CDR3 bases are TGTGCCAGCAGTTTAGACCGCGGACAGGGAATAAGATTT.

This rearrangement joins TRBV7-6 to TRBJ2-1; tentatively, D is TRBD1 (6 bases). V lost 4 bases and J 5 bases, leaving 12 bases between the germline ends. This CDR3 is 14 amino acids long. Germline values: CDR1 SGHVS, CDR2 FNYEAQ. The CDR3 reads CASSSWGRDNEQFF. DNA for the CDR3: TGTGCCAGCAGCTCGTGGGGGCGGGACAATGAGCAGTTCTTC.

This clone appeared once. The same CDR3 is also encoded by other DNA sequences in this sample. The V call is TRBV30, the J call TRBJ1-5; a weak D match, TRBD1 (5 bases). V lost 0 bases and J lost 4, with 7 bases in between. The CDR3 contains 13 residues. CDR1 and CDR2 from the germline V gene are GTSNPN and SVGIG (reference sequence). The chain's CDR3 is CAWSVPGNQPQHF. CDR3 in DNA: TGTGCCTGGAGTGTACCAGGGAATCAGCCCCAGCATTTT.

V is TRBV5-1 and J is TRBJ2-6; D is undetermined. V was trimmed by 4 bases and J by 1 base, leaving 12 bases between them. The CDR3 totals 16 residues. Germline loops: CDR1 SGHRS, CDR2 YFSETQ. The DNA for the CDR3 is TGCGCCAGCAGCCCTAGAGGCGTTTCTGGGGCCAACGTCCTGACTTTC. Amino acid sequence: CASSPRGVSGANVLTF.